The 22 T cell receptor beta chains in this list originate from one sample, sequenced in a study of blood T cell repertoires in COVID-19. Repertoires were generated with immunoSEQ multiplex PCR, while TCRdb's copy carries only in-frame clones and drops some. The data hold tens of thousands of clones, with about 86% observed a single time. Sequenced input: peripheral blood. The receptors shown here come from a man between 45 and 60 years old with active COVID-19.

V is TRBV2 and J is TRBJ2-5; no clear D gene. V was cut by 2 bases and J by 0 bases, with 13 bases left in between. This CDR3 spans 16 amino acids. Germline loops: CDR1 SNHLY, CDR2 FYNNEI. In DNA form, the CDR3 reads TGTGCCAGCAGTGAAACCCCCACTACCTACCAAGAGACCCAGTACTTC. The encoded protein is CASSETPTTYQETQYF.

The chain employs TRBV3-1 (or the pseudogene TRBV3-2) and TRBJ1-1; no definite D call. Trimming pared 3 bases from V and 11 bases from J, leaving 10 bases between. The CDR3 runs 11 residues. Per the germline V gene, CDR1 is LGHDT and CDR2 is YNNKEL (reference sequence). The CDR3 nucleotides read TGTGCCAGCAGCCAGCCGGGTACGGCTTTCTTT. Residues: CASSQPGTAFF.

The chain couples TRBV4-2 to TRBJ2-1, with D perhaps TRBD1 (5 bases). This CDR3 is 15 amino acids long. Germline-derived CDR1 and CDR2 are LGHNA and YNFKEQ. Trimming took 4 bases from V and 1 from J, leaving 11 bases between them. The CDR3 spells CASSRETDSYNEQFF. The CDR3 DNA reads as TGTGCCAGCAGCCGAGAGACAGATTCCTACAATGAGCAGTTCTTC.

For this clone: Other DNA sequences in the same sample also yield this CDR3. V usage is TRBV28 and J usage is TRBJ2-3; 9 positions agree with TRBD1. CDR1 MDHEN and CDR2 SYDVKM come from the germline V gene. The CDR3 contains 17 residues. V shed 3 bases and J 3 bases; nucleotides not matched to a gene: 10. CDR3 sequence: CASSFPPQGAGTDTQYF. The CDR3 region has the DNA TGTGCCAGCAGTTTTCCCCCACAGGGGGCAGGTACAGATACGCAGTATTTT.

The V gene is TRBV18, the J gene TRBJ1-3; D is unclear. Trimming removed 2 bases from V and 1 base from J, with 18 bases in between. Looked up from germline, CDR1 is KGHSH and CDR2 is LQKENI. This CDR3 has 18 residues. CDR3 nucleotide sequence: TGTGCCAGCTCACCAGGAATTCCAGGATCAGAATCTGGAAACACCATATATTTT. Translated: CASSPGIPGSESGNTIYF.

The J gene is TRBJ2-7, the V gene TRBV3-1 (or the pseudogene TRBV3-2), with unresolved D. CDR3 length equals 15 residues. V dropped 4 bases and J dropped 0 bases, with 13 bases sitting between them. Germline CDR1 is LGHDT and CDR2 is YNNKEL (reference sequence). The CDR3 reads CASSPRQATSYEQYF. The CDR3, as DNA: TGTGCCAGCAGCCCACGCCAGGCCACCTCCTACGAGCAGTACTTC.

The V and J genes are TRBV7-2 and TRBJ2-1; TRBD2 is a possible D gene (7 bases). Germline V lookup: CDR1 SGHTA, CDR2 FQGNSA. Trimming shortened V by 5 bases and J by 3 bases, and 20 bases separated the two germline ends. The CDR3 has 17 amino acids. The DNA of the CDR3 is TGTGCCAGCAGCCCCAGGGGCGGGAGACGGCGCTACAATGAGCAGTTCTTC. This gives the protein CASSPRGGRRRYNEQFF.

This chain links TRBV5-1 with TRBJ2-1; no firm D call. The CDR3 is 15 amino acids. Germline lookup yields CDR1 SGHRS and CDR2 YFSETQ. Trimming shortened V by 0 bases and J by 0 bases, and 7 bases separated the two germline ends. The CDR3 sequence: CASSLEESSYNEQFF. The CDR3 region has the DNA TGCGCCAGCAGCTTGGAGGAGAGCTCCTACAATGAGCAGTTCTTC. Filled out from reference TRBV5-1 and TRBJ2-1, the complete variable domain reads KAGVTQTPRYLIKTRGQQVTLSCSPISGHRSVSWYQQTPGQGLQFLFEYFSETQRNKGNFPGRFSGRQFSNSRSEMNVSTLELGDSALYLCASSLEESSYNEQFFGPGTRLTVL.

The CDR3 protein is CASSPVGAENTIYF. CDR3 in DNA: TGTGCCAGCAGCCCGGTTGGGGCAGAAAACACCATATATTTT. V is TRBV3-1 (or the pseudogene TRBV3-2) and J is TRBJ1-3; tentative D call: TRBD1 (5 bases). This CDR3 spans 14 amino acids. CDR1 LGHDT and CDR2 YNNKEL come from the germline V gene (reference sequence). With 4 bases removed from V and 6 bases from J, the gap between germline ends came to 13 bases.

V and J are TRBV5-4 and TRBJ2-6; 7 nucleotides line up with TRBD1. The CDR3 runs 14 residues. Germline lookup yields CDR1 SGHNT and CDR2 YYREEE (reference sequence). The trim removed 6 bases at V and 0 bases at J, leaving 0 bases unmatched. The CDR3 bases are TGTGCCAGCACAGGGGGCTCTGGGGCCAACGTCCTGACTTTC. As protein: CASTGGSGANVLTF.

CDR3 DNA: TGCGCCAGCAGCTTGGGTCAACAGCAAGAGACCCAGTACTTC. This sequence encodes CASSLGQQQETQYF. The chain has TRBV5-1 and TRBJ2-5; D gene unclear. The V gene lost 0 bases and the J gene lost 2 bases, with 8 bases spanning the gap. This CDR3 is built from 14 residues. Germline V CDR1 and CDR2: SGHRS, YFSETQ.

V usage is TRBV10-1 and J usage is TRBJ2-1; the match to TRBD2 covers 7 bases. The V and J ends lost 0 bases and 7 bases, in that order; junction bases with no gene match: 0. There are 13 residues in the CDR3. CDR1 is WNHNN, CDR2 SYGVQD, per germline (reference sequence). The CDR3 loop is CASSESGLNEQFF. The CDR3 coding sequence is TGCGCCAGCAGTGAGTCGGGACTAAATGAGCAGTTCTTC.

This chain uses TRBV9 with TRBJ2-5; 8 bases align to TRBD2. Germline V gene lookup returns CDR1 SGDLS and CDR2 YYNGEE. The CDR3 spans 15 residues. The ends lost 2 bases at V and 7 bases at J; junction bases unmatched: 10. In nucleotides, the CDR3 is TGTGCCAGCAGCGTGCTGCCGGGACTAGAGGGGACCCAGTACTTC. The encoded protein is CASSVLPGLEGTQYF.

V is TRBV7-3 and J is TRBJ2-1, with 8 bases matching TRBD1. The CDR3 totals 15 residues. V was clipped by 0 bases and J by 6 bases; unmatched bases: 4. Germline assignment: CDR1 SGHTA and CDR2 FQGTGA. The chain's CDR3 is CASSLTGTGANEQFF. The CDR3 DNA reads TGTGCCAGCAGCTTAACCGGGACAGGTGCCAATGAGCAGTTCTTC.

The V gene is TRBV3-1 (or the pseudogene TRBV3-2), the J gene TRBJ1-2; tentatively, D is TRBD1 (6 bases). Between the trimmed V and J ends, which lost 4 bases and 0 bases, there was a span of 9 bases. The CDR3 is made up of 14 amino acids. Looked up from germline, CDR1 is LGHDT and CDR2 is YNNKEL (reference sequence). CDR3 nucleotides: TGTGCCAGCAGCCTAAAGGGGGCTAACTATGGCTACACCTTC. Translation: CASSLKGANYGYTF.

The genes are TRBV5-1 and TRBJ2-2, with D possibly matching TRBD1 (6 bases). The germline V and J ends were trimmed by 2 bases and 4 bases, with 15 bases remaining between them. CDR1 and CDR2 from the germline V gene are SGHRS and YFSETQ. This CDR3 has 16 residues. The CDR3 DNA follows: TGCGCCAGCAGCTTTACAGGGTCCCCCAGCACCGGGGAGCTGTTTTTT. It codes for CASSFTGSPSTGELFF.

The gene calls are TRBV9 and TRBJ1-2; D is undetermined. V was shortened by 2 bases and J by 0 bases, with 11 bases between the two germline ends. CDR3 length: 15 residues. Germline V gene lookup returns CDR1 SGDLS and CDR2 YYNGEE. In nucleotides, the CDR3 is TGTGCCAGCAGCGTCGAGGGTAGCGCTAACTATGGCTACACCTTC. It translates to CASSVEGSANYGYTF. Full variable domain (remainder filled in from reference TRBV9 and TRBJ1-2): DSGVTQTPKHLITATGQRVTLRCSPRSGDLSVYWYQQSLDQGLQFLIQYYNGEERAKGNILERFSAQQFPDLHSELNLSSLELGDSALYFCASSVEGSANYGYTFGSGTRLTVV.

This clone was detected once. The V call is TRBV5-6, the J call TRBJ1-5, with 8 bases identical to TRBD1. This CDR3 comprises 15 residues. Losses at the gene ends were 0 bases for V and 3 bases for J; bases not matched to a gene: 2. Germline CDR1 is SGHDT and CDR2 is YYEEEE. The CDR3 DNA follows: TGTGCCAGCAGCTTGGGCCAGGGGGCCAATCAGCCCCAGCATTTT. Amino acid sequence: CASSLGQGANQPQHF.

The V call is TRBV19, the J call TRBJ2-1, with 13 bases fitting TRBD2. In germline, CDR1 is LNHDA, CDR2 SQIVND (reference sequence). Unmatched junction bases numbered 6, after V lost 6 bases and J lost 7 bases. The CDR3 extends over 15 amino acids. CDR3 protein: CASSRGLAGDNEQFF. In nucleotides, the CDR3 is TGTGCCAGTAGCCGCGGACTAGCGGGAGATAATGAGCAGTTCTTC.

V gene TRBV4-1 combines with J gene TRBJ2-3; 10 bases line up with TRBD2. The germline CDR1 and CDR2 sequences are MGHRA and YSYEKL. The CDR3 has 16 amino acids. Unmatched junction bases numbered 9, after V lost 5 bases and J lost 4 bases. This chain's CDR3 is CASSVYSGGRADTQYF. Here the CDR3 DNA reads TGCGCCAGCAGCGTATATAGCGGGGGGCGCGCAGATACGCAGTATTTT.

The table lists this clone with a count of one. The V call is TRBV5-4, the J call TRBJ2-1, with D possibly being TRBD2 (5 bases). This CDR3 region has 16 residues. Germline CDR1 is SGHNT and CDR2 is YYREEE (reference sequence). The V gene lost 9 bases and the J gene lost 6 bases, with 25 bases spanning the gap. CDR3 nucleotides: TGTGCCACGAGCGGTGGGCGGGTCATGTCGGGCAATGAGCAGTTCTTC. As protein: CATSGGRVMSGNEQFF.

The genes are TRBV7-6 and TRBJ2-3, with TRBD2 identical over 9 bases. This CDR3 contains 17 residues. V was pared by 1 base and J by 6 bases, with 11 bases of the junction left unmatched. CDR1 is SGHVS, CDR2 FNYEAQ, per germline. The CDR3 protein is CASSLVPREGGADTQYF. The CDR3 bases are TGTGCCAGCAGCTTAGTCCCGCGGGAGGGCGGGGCGGATACGCAGTATTTT.